This T cell receptor beta chain was identified in a study of blood T cell repertoires in COVID-19 (dated by TCRdb to about 2020). For the wider study: Collaborator samples came from the United States, Italy and Spain and covered acute and convalescent phases of COVID-19. The prospective study material was composed of cDNA or gDNA derived from T cells, B-cell-depleted T cells, or PBMCs. Samples came from the ongoing ImmuneRACE study (first 160 participants) plus 1,254 subjects from 6 global collaborators. Deeply sampled blood TCRbeta repertoires from subjects exposed to, actively infected with, or recovered from COVID-19 were included in the dataset. Nearly every sample came with metadata listing a de-identified subject ID, COVID-19 status, age in years and sex. The repertoires were made available in a free public database intended to serve as a resource for research on the immune response to SARS-CoV-2. HLA class I and class II types, where available, came from metadata supplied by the sample provider rather than from assay-based typing. Paper-wide results and their limitations: The quantity of clinical and demographic metadata differed by source and by participant and was supplied without curation.

In Seattle, one collaborating source enrolled patients while the infection was active and tracked those patients longitudinally over the course of disease. Collaborating institutions collected whole blood in K2EDTA tubes following their own protocols. Collaborator samples were shipped for TCRbeta analysis as frozen whole blood, isolated PBMCs, or DNA extracted from either sample type. CDR3 length: 15 amino acids, cysteine to phenylalanine. CDR3 DNA only is kept here, 45 bases in frame from base 1. After removal of 6 bases from V and 6 bases from J, the junction retains 11 bases not matched to a gene. The germline V gene supplies CDR1 SGHRS and CDR2 YFSETQ. TCRbeta CDR3 regions were amplified from genomic DNA using the immunoSEQ Assay, a bias-controlled multiplex PCR. As for the original processing: Within the assay, amplification of reference gene primers was used to estimate how many nucleated cells each sample contained. Sequence reads were collapsed and filtered to measure the absolute abundance of every unique TCRbeta CDR3 rearrangement. For each sample, productive Simpson clonality was calculated as the square root of Simpson's diversity index across productive rearrangements. TCRdb retrieved this table from immuneACCESS and kept in-frame rearrangements only. Not all clones are present; in checked studies, unresolved V genes account for under half, and no reason is known for the remainder. The DNA gave D and trimming, while V, J and clone size come from that table. Present in this sample are approximately 77,000 clones, 70% to 90% of which were seen just once. The top ten clonotypes cover 8.5% to 10% of the sample.

Points on this clone: Its antigen is currently not known. The input lacks base qualities; no much larger clone sits a single base away.

Sequencing was carried out using peripheral blood. This sequence was found in a man aged 50-59 years with COVID-19, enrolled during active disease. The chain links TRBV5-1 with TRBJ2-2; TRBD2 agrees with 7 junctional bases. The DNA reads TGCGCCAGCATGGAATTTGCGGGAGCCGCCGGGGAGCTGTTTTTT. It translates as CASMEFAGAAGELFF.